One and the same sample provided the 19 T cell receptor beta chains below, sequenced in a study of untreated major depressive disorder. General study results and limits: Depressed patients' CD4+ T cells carried increased TRBV05-01 (Vbeta 5.1) usage versus control CD4+ T cells.

The table came from immunoSEQ multiplex PCR; TCRdb's copy has only in-frame clones and leaves some out. There are 10,000 to 15,000 clones in the sample; about nine tenths occur only once, and about 0.86% lies in the top ten. Their target antigens are unknown. Sample: CD4+ T cells from PBMCs. These receptors originate from a man aged 25 to 45 with major depressive disorder.

The chain carries TRBV5-1 and TRBJ2-5, with D perhaps matching TRBD2 (6 bases). The CDR3 sequence is 15 residues long. Germline CDR1 SGHRS, CDR2 YFSETQ. Trimming took off 0 bases at V and 4 bases at J, with 13 bases between the two ends. This CDR3 is CASSLARVGGETQYF. The CDR3 DNA reads TGCGCCAGCAGCTTGGCCCGGGTCGGGGGAGAGACCCAGTACTTC.

The gene calls are TRBV29-1 and TRBJ1-3; D is uncertain. Per the germline V gene, CDR1 is SQVTM and CDR2 is ANQGSEA. The CDR3 is 11 amino acids. The V end was cut by 6 bases, the J end by 3 bases, with 6 bases between. CDR3 amino acids: CSVGLGNTIYF. The CDR3 region has the DNA TGCAGCGTAGGACTTGGAAACACCATATATTTT.

The rearrangement links TRBV5-4 to TRBJ1-1, with TRBD1 as a possible D gene (5 bases). CDR3 length equals 15 residues. Trimming took off 0 bases at V and 2 bases at J, with 11 bases between the two ends. Germline V lookup: CDR1 SGHNT, CDR2 YYREEE (reference sequence). The CDR3 DNA is TGTGCCAGCAGCTTGGCCACGACAGACAACACTGAAGCTTTCTTT. Translation gives CASSLATTDNTEAFF.

This chain connects TRBV7-9 to TRBJ2-7, with D possibly being TRBD2 (5 bases). Germline CDR1 and CDR2: SEHNR and FQNEAQ (reference sequence). The V gene lost 0 bases and the J gene lost 5 bases, with 14 bases spanning the gap. The CDR3 sequence is 15 residues long. This CDR3 is CASSLAQTGINEQYF. The CDR3 DNA sequence: TGTGCCAGCAGCTTAGCCCAGACCGGGATCAACGAGCAGTACTTC.

V is TRBV30 and J is TRBJ2-2; the D gene is possibly TRBD1 (5 bases). Germline CDR1 and CDR2: GTSNPN and SVGIG (reference sequence). Trimming left V 8 bases short and J 0 bases short, with 16 bases between. CDR3 length: 15 residues. The CDR3 DNA follows: TGTGCCCTGGAGAAAGGGGTTTCGAACACCGGGGAGCTGTTTTTT. Protein: CALEKGVSNTGELFF.

The J gene is TRBJ1-1, the V gene TRBV28; D unresolved. Trimming took off 0 bases at V and 1 base at J, with 3 bases between the two ends. The germline V gene encodes CDR1 MDHEN and CDR2 SYDVKM. This CDR3 has 13 residues. CDR3 bases: TGTGCCAGCAGTTTATGGGAGAACACTGAAGCTTTCTTT. This gives the protein CASSLWENTEAFF. The variable domain in full, completed from reference TRBV28 and TRBJ1-1, reads DVKVTQSSRYLVKRTGEKVFLECVQDMDHENMFWYRQDPGLGLRLIYFSYDVKMKEKGDIPEGYSVSREKKERFSLILESASTNQTSMYLCASSLWENTEAFFGQGTRLTVV.

The CDR3 spells CASGGDRGREKLFF. As DNA, the CDR3 is TGTGCCAGCGGAGGGGACAGGGGAAGGGAAAAACTGTTTTTT. The chain couples TRBV2 to TRBJ1-4, with 10 bases identical to TRBD1. CDR3 length: 14 residues. The V gene's germline CDR1 is SNHLY and CDR2 FYNNEI. With 8 bases clipped from V and 8 bases from J, the junction kept 8 bases outside the gene matches. Together with reference TRBV2 and TRBJ1-4, the CDR3 gives the full variable domain: EPEVTQTPSHQVTQMGQEVILRCVPISNHLYFYWYRQILGQKVEFLVSFYNNEISEKSEIFDDQFSVERPDGSNFTLKIRSTKLEDSAMYFCASGGDRGREKLFFGSGTQLSVL.

The V gene is TRBV4-1, the J gene TRBJ1-5; D is ambiguous. Trimming stripped 3 bases from V and 2 bases from J, with 14 bases between. The CDR3 has 16 amino acids. Germline V gene sequence: CDR1 MGHRA, CDR2 YSYEKL. The CDR3 DNA follows: TGCGCCAGCAGCCAGACCCTCGGGCTTGGCAATCAGCCCCAGCATTTT. It is translated as CASSQTLGLGNQPQHF.

The V gene is TRBV2, the J gene TRBJ2-5; maybe TRBD1 (6 bases). The CDR3 is 16 amino acids. The germline V gene has CDR1 SNHLY and CDR2 FYNNEI. Trimming stripped 9 bases from V and 5 bases from J, with 25 bases between. CDR3 sequence: CASHQHGSGVGETQYF. CDR3 DNA: TGTGCCAGTCACCAGCATGGGTCAGGGGTCGGGGAGACCCAGTACTTC.

The gene calls are TRBV15 and TRBJ2-3, with 7 bases aligning to TRBD1. This CDR3 has 17 amino acids. The ends lost 6 bases at V and 8 bases at J; junction bases unmatched: 20. In germline, CDR1 is LNHNV, CDR2 YYDKDF (reference sequence). CDR3 loop: CATRMRNQGFSGGTQYF. CDR3 nucleotide sequence: TGTGCCACCAGGATGCGTAATCAGGGGTTTTCAGGGGGTACGCAGTATTTT.

CDR3 DNA sequence: TGTGCCAGCAGCCCAGGACAGGACACTGAAGCTTTCTTT. Translation: CASSPGQDTEAFF. The chain couples TRBV5-4 to TRBJ1-1; 7 bases line up with TRBD1. Per germline, CDR1 SGHNT and CDR2 YYREEE (reference sequence). The CDR3 spans 13 residues. J lost 3 bases, V lost 4 bases, and 3 bases had no gene match.

CDR3 DNA sequence: TGTGCCAGCAGCAGGGAGTTAAGTTCACCCCTCCACTTT. Translating it yields CASSRELSSPLHF. This sequence joins TRBV6-6 and TRBJ1-6; tentative D call: TRBD1 (5 bases). The CDR3 consists of 13 residues. Germline V gene data show CDR1 as MNHNY and CDR2 as SVGAGI (reference sequence). Trimming took off 6 bases at V and 9 bases at J, with 12 bases between the two ends.

This clone was seen once. The CDR3 nucleotides are TGTGCCAGTACTGGGGCCTCAACTAATGAAAAACTGTTTTTT. Translation: CASTGASTNEKLFF. V usage is TRBV19 and J usage is TRBJ1-4; D perhaps matches TRBD1 (5 bases). The length of the CDR3 is 14 residues. Germline CDR1 is LNHDA and CDR2 is SQIVND (reference sequence). The germline V and J ends were trimmed by 7 bases and 0 bases, with 9 bases remaining between them.

The genes are TRBV11-2 and TRBJ2-1, with D possibly matching TRBD2 (5 bases). CDR1 is SGHAT, CDR2 FQNNGV, per germline. V lost 5 bases and J 0 bases, leaving 14 bases between the germline ends. The CDR3 loop spans 16 amino acids. The CDR3 is CASSLYGGSSYNEQFF. Here the CDR3 DNA reads TGTGCCAGCAGCCTCTATGGTGGGAGCTCCTACAATGAGCAGTTCTTC.

This chain uses TRBV7-8 with TRBJ1-1, with a weak D call TRBD1 (5 bases). CDR3 length: 14 residues. V was shortened by 1 base and J by 5 bases, with 11 bases between the two germline ends. The germline gives CDR1 SGHVS, CDR2 FQNEAQ. The chain's CDR3 is CASSLVGAGTEAFF. Here the CDR3 DNA reads TGTGCCAGCAGCTTAGTAGGGGCGGGGACTGAAGCTTTCTTT.

The chain recombines TRBV9 with TRBJ1-5; D gene ambiguous. The CDR3 contains 13 residues. The germline V gene has CDR1 SGDLS and CDR2 YYNGEE. Trimming removed 8 bases from V and 2 bases from J, with 11 bases in between. The CDR3 DNA sequence: TGTGCCAGTGGCTACGGGGGCAATCAGCCCCAGCATTTT. Protein: CASGYGGNQPQHF.

The chain employs TRBV6-5 and TRBJ2-3; 8 positions match TRBD1. After removal of 8 bases from V and 2 bases from J, the junction contained 3 bases not matched to a gene. Germline CDR1 reads MNHEY; CDR2 reads SVGAGI. This CDR3 spans 13 amino acids. CDR3 sequence: CASATGDTDTQYF. In DNA form, the CDR3 reads TGTGCCAGCGCGACAGGGGACACAGATACGCAGTATTTT.

The chain combines TRBV5-1 with TRBJ2-5; 7 bases match TRBD1. The CDR3 extends over 14 amino acids. V shed 6 bases, J shed 4 bases, and the junction held 9 bases outside the gene matches. Germline CDR1 reads SGHRS; CDR2 reads YFSETQ. The CDR3 DNA reads as TGCGCCAGCAAGGTTTTAGGGGGCGCAGAGACCCAGTACTTC. Amino acids: CASKVLGGAETQYF. Looking up the rest from reference TRBV5-1 and TRBJ2-5 gives the full variable domain: KAGVTQTPRYLIKTRGQQVTLSCSPISGHRSVSWYQQTPGQGLQFLFEYFSETQRNKGNFPGRFSGRQFSNSRSEMNVSTLELGDSALYLCASKVLGGAETQYFGPGTRLLVL.

CDR3 bases: TGTGCCAGCAGCCAAGACGGTGGGATAGGCACTGAAGCTTTCTTT. It yields the protein CASSQDGGIGTEAFF. The J gene is TRBJ1-1, the V gene TRBV14; D is unclear. With 0 bases removed from V and 4 bases from J, the gap between germline ends came to 12 bases. CDR3 length: 15 amino acids. Germline values: CDR1 SGHDN, CDR2 FVKESK. Full variable domain (remainder filled in from reference TRBV14 and TRBJ1-1): EAGVTQFPSHSVIEKGQTVTLRCDPISGHDNLYWYRRVMGKEIKFLLHFVKESKQDESGMPNNRFLAERTGGTYSTLKVQPAELEDSGVYFCASSQDGGIGTEAFFGQGTRLTVV.